The 27 T cell receptor beta chains in this list originate from one sample, sequenced in a study of post-analysis software for immune sequencing data. Study findings and constraints: Patients had higher frequencies than controls of about five TRBV segments, including TRBV5-6, TRBV5-1 and TRBV20-1.

The antigens of these receptors remain unknown. Unique molecular identifiers featured in each of the TCR beta cDNA libraries. MiXCR, applied by TCRdb to the PCR reads, yields one record per CDR3 protein. The sample lists 350,000 to 500,000 distinct CDR3 sequences; 30% to 45% were seen once. Sequencing was done on a sample of blood. The receptors shown here come from a girl aged 2-10 years with multiple sclerosis.

This clonotype was observed once. The chain recombines TRBV28 with TRBJ1-2, with TRBD1 matching over 8 bases. This CDR3 has 17 amino acids. The V and J ends lost 4 bases and 7 bases, in that order; junction bases with no gene match: 17. Germline V lookup: CDR1 MDHEN, CDR2 SYDVKM. The CDR3 DNA reads TGTGCCAGCAGTTACGCTTCAGGGGGCTTTGCGGCAAGTGGCTACACCTTC. Its translation is CASSYASGGFAASGYTF.

In this sample, this clonotype turned up a few times. This sequence joins TRBV7-9 and TRBJ2-1; 7 bases agree with TRBD2. Germline lookup yields CDR1 SEHNR and CDR2 FQNEAQ (reference sequence). Trimming took 2 bases from V and 6 from J; bases not matched to a gene: 4. This CDR3 spans 14 amino acids. The CDR3 nucleotides are TGTGCCAGCAGCTTATTAACGGGGGGCAATGAGCAGTTCTTC. This codes for CASSLLTGGNEQFF.

Here the CDR3 reads CASSLPQEAYEQYF. CDR3 sequence (DNA): TGCGCCAGCAGCTTACCACAGGAGGCCTACGAGCAGTACTTC. V usage is TRBV5-1 and J usage is TRBJ2-7; either TRBD1 or TRBD2 may fit D (5 bases each). Looked up from germline, CDR1 is SGHRS and CDR2 is YFSETQ. CDR3 length: 14 amino acids. Trimming took 2 bases from V and 2 from J, leaving 11 bases between them.

This clonotype has at least ten counts. The chain joins TRBV6-5 to TRBJ2-1; a weak D match, TRBD1 (8 bases). The CDR3 consists of 13 residues. Germline V gene lookup returns CDR1 MNHEY and CDR2 SVGAGI. With 5 bases removed from V and 7 bases from J, the gap between germline ends came to 12 bases. CDR3 coding DNA: TGTGCCAGCAGTCACAGGGGGGGGAATGAGCAGTTCTTC. Protein: CASSHRGGNEQFF.

This clonotype was found a few times. The chain recombines TRBV6-1 with TRBJ2-7; D unresolved. CDR1 is MNHNS and CDR2 is SASEGT in the germline V gene. Between the trimmed V and J ends, which lost 6 bases and 3 bases, there was a span of 3 bases. There are 10 residues in the CDR3. The CDR3 DNA follows: TGTGCCAGCAGGAACTACGAGCAGTACTTC. Translation: CASRNYEQYF.

This clonotype was counted only a few times. This chain connects TRBV12-3 or TRBV12-4 to TRBJ2-1; 12 nucleotides align to TRBD2. The CDR3 is 15 amino acids. The V gene end was trimmed by 6 bases and the J gene end by 9 bases; junction bases not matched to a gene: 9. CDR3 region: CASSHGLAGPREQFF. The CDR3 nucleotides read TGTGCCAGCAGCCACGGACTAGCGGGGCCGCGTGAGCAGTTCTTC.

This clonotype was detected only a few times. The V call is TRBV19, the J call TRBJ2-6; D uncertain. Between the trimmed V and J ends, which lost 3 bases and 1 base, there was a span of 13 bases. The CDR3 runs 17 residues. Germline V gene lookup returns CDR1 LNHDA and CDR2 SQIVND (reference sequence). The CDR3 sequence is CASSISGVRSGANVLTF. The CDR3 bases are TGTGCCAGTAGTATTTCGGGCGTCCGATCTGGGGCCAACGTCCTGACTTTC.

This clonotype was counted between two and nine times. Here the CDR3 reads CASSARTSGTYNEQFF. CDR3 nucleotide sequence: TGTGCCAGCAGTGCCAGGACTAGCGGGACCTACAATGAGCAGTTCTTC. The rearrangement links TRBV27 to TRBJ2-1, with TRBD2 matching over 12 bases. CDR3 length: 16 residues. Germline trimming cut 5 bases from V and 2 bases from J; bases unmatched to any gene: 4. Looked up from germline, CDR1 is MNHEY and CDR2 is SMNVEV (reference sequence).

The chain is built from TRBV6-6 and TRBJ2-1, with D perhaps matching TRBD2 (6 bases). This CDR3 spans 12 amino acids. Germline loops: CDR1 MNHNY, CDR2 SVGAGI (reference sequence). V lost 7 bases to trimming and J lost 9 bases, with 13 bases between them. The CDR3 region has the DNA TGTGCCAGCACCATTCCCGGGGGTGAGCAGTTCTTC. Protein: CASTIPGGEQFF.

The V gene is TRBV5-6, the J gene TRBJ2-3; 7 bases align to TRBD2. CDR1 is SGHDT and CDR2 is YYEEEE in the germline V gene. With 0 bases clipped from V and 2 bases from J, the junction kept 3 bases outside the gene matches. The CDR3 length is 15 residues. The CDR3 coding sequence is TGTGCCAGCAGCTTGGCTAGCGGTGCCACAGATACGCAGTATTTT. This codes for CASSLASGATDTQYF.

CDR3 sequence: CASSPLGLHPGADTQYF. The DNA for the CDR3 is TGTGCCAGCAGTCCCTTAGGGCTTCACCCGGGGGCAGATACGCAGTATTTT. V is TRBV27 and J is TRBJ2-3; tentatively, D is TRBD2 (6 bases). The V end lost 5 bases, the J end lost 4 bases, and 22 bases lay between the germline ends. Looked up from germline, CDR1 is MNHEY and CDR2 is SMNVEV (reference sequence). This CDR3 contains 17 residues.

This clonotype was counted between two and nine times. The V and J genes are TRBV20-1 and TRBJ1-5, with 10 nucleotides matching TRBD1. The trim removed 2 bases at V and 0 bases at J, leaving 7 bases unmatched. The germline V gene has CDR1 DFQATT and CDR2 SNEGSKA (reference sequence). This CDR3 comprises 17 residues. Written as DNA, the CDR3 is TGCAGTGCTAGACTTGAGGACAGGGGGTTTAGCAATCAGCCCCAGCATTTT. Translation gives CSARLEDRGFSNQPQHF.

V and J are TRBV5-1 and TRBJ2-5; D may be TRBD2 (5 bases). The germline gives CDR1 SGHRS, CDR2 YFSETQ. The CDR3 is 14 residues long. V dropped 0 bases and J dropped 5 bases, with 11 bases sitting between them. This CDR3 reads CASSLGDWEETQYF. CDR3 coding DNA: TGCGCCAGCAGCTTGGGAGATTGGGAGGAGACCCAGTACTTC.

Only a few counts were recorded for this clonotype. V gene TRBV24-1 combines with J gene TRBJ2-1; possible D gene TRBD2, 6 bases. The CDR3 loop spans 15 amino acids. Per germline, CDR1 KGHDR and CDR2 SFDVKD. V was pared by 3 bases and J by 8 bases, with 16 bases between. CDR3 amino acids: CATSDPSAWGDEQFF. Written as DNA, the CDR3 is TGTGCCACCAGTGATCCGTCAGCTTGGGGGGATGAGCAGTTCTTC.

J is TRBJ1-2 and V is TRBV12-3 or TRBV12-4; D might be TRBD1 (6 bases). CDR3 size: 13 residues. V lost 5 bases and J lost 8, with 15 bases in between. CDR3 region: CASSPQGQRGYTF. The CDR3 DNA sequence: TGTGCCAGCAGTCCTCAGGGGCAACGCGGCTACACCTTC.

The rearrangement joins TRBV7-3 to TRBJ1-1, with D perhaps TRBD1 (5 bases). This CDR3 is built from 13 residues. Germline CDR1 and CDR2: SGHTA and FQGTGA. Trimming removed 10 bases at V and 4 bases at J, with 16 bases between. CDR3 sequence (DNA): TGTGCCACCAGGGAGGGGAGGGGCACTGAAGCTTTCTTT. It translates to CATREGRGTEAFF.

The chain has TRBV21-1 and TRBJ1-4. TRBV21-1 is a listed pseudogene. This CDR3 spans 16 amino acids. The CDR3 sequence is CASSKVPGIANEKLFF. The CDR3 nucleotides are TGTGCCAGCAGCAAAGTTCCGGGGATAGCTAATGAAAAACTGTTTTTT.

This clonotype turned up a few times. This sequence joins TRBV9 and TRBJ2-7, with D perhaps matching TRBD2 (5 bases). Germline values: CDR1 SGDLS, CDR2 YYNGEE. This CDR3 comprises 15 residues. Trimming stripped 0 bases from V and 2 bases from J, with 12 bases between. The CDR3 sequence is CASSVGDSETYEQYF. CDR3 coding DNA: TGTGCCAGCAGCGTAGGTGATAGCGAGACCTACGAGCAGTACTTC.

This clonotype appeared a few times. This sequence joins TRBV20-1 and TRBJ2-4; 8 bases fit TRBD2. The CDR3 consists of 14 residues. Germline CDR1 is DFQATT and CDR2 is SNEGSKA (reference sequence). V lost 3 bases and J lost 5; bases outside the gene matches: 6. The CDR3 DNA reads TGCAGTGCTAGGCGGGAGGAAGGGGAAAACATTCAGTACTTC. This sequence encodes CSARREEGENIQYF.

This chain links TRBV5-1 with TRBJ2-1, with D hard to call. CDR1 is SGHRS, CDR2 YFSETQ, per germline. There are 15 residues in the CDR3. V lost 2 bases to trimming and J lost 5 bases, with 14 bases between them. The CDR3 is CASSFIRANNNEQFF. CDR3 DNA sequence: TGCGCCAGCAGCTTTATAAGGGCGAATAACAATGAGCAGTTCTTC.

The rearrangement uses TRBV29-1 and TRBJ2-3; possible D gene TRBD1, 6 bases. This CDR3 has 14 amino acids. Trimming took off 8 bases at V and 2 bases at J, with 17 bases between the two ends. The V gene's germline CDR1 is SQVTM and CDR2 ANQGSEA. This chain's CDR3 is CSSTTGLTTDTQYF. The CDR3 bases are TGCAGCTCCACGACAGGTTTAACCACAGATACGCAGTATTTT.

The rearrangement links TRBV20-1 to TRBJ1-4; 8 bases map to TRBD1. After removal of 3 bases from V and 9 bases from J, the junction contained 18 bases not matched to a gene. The CDR3 sequence is 17 residues long. Germline V gives CDR1 DFQATT, CDR2 SNEGSKA (reference sequence). CDR3 DNA: TGCAGTGCTAGTCCACCGTACGGGACAGGTGTTGATAAAAAACTGTTTTTT. This codes for CSASPPYGTGVDKKLFF.

This clonotype was recorded a few times. The chain has TRBV21-1 and TRBJ2-7; the table's TRBD1 call for D was not verified on the DNA. TRBV21-1 is listed as a pseudogene. The CDR3 runs 19 residues. The CDR3, as DNA: TGTGCCAGCAGCAACGGGACAGGCGCATACTCCCCAACCGGCCACGAGCAGTACTTC. The encoded protein is CASSNGTGAYSPTGHEQYF.

This clonotype has only a few counts. The rearrangement joins TRBV7-2 to TRBJ2-7, with D possibly TRBD2 on 5 matching bases. The germline V and J ends were trimmed by 0 bases and 0 bases, with 9 bases remaining between them. The CDR3 runs to 15 residues. CDR1 and CDR2 from the germline V gene are SGHTA and FQGNSA. The DNA for the CDR3 is TGTGCCAGCAGCTTAGCAGCGGCTAACTCCTACGAGCAGTACTTC. Amino acid sequence: CASSLAAANSYEQYF.

The chain couples TRBV20-1 to TRBJ2-5; D may be TRBD2 (5 bases). The CDR3 is 12 amino acids. Germline CDR1 reads DFQATT; CDR2 reads SNEGSKA (reference sequence). Trimming cost V 5 bases and J 6 bases, with 13 bases left between them. The CDR3 here is CSAERVGKTQYF. CDR3 in DNA: TGCAGTGCTGAGAGGGTGGGGAAGACCCAGTACTTC.

The rearrangement joins TRBV7-3 to TRBJ2-3; 16 nucleotides align to TRBD2. The J segment lost 4 bases and the V segment lost 4 bases, leaving 2 bases of the junction unmatched. This CDR3 has 16 amino acids. Germline V gene sequence: CDR1 SGHTA, CDR2 FQGTGA. CDR3 in DNA: TGTGCCAGCAGCTCGGGACTAGCGGGAGGGCCAGATACGCAGTATTTT. Translating gives CASSSGLAGGPDTQYF.

A word on this clonotype: Relative to the germline gene, one junction end is altered; a read error may explain this. The gene calls are TRBV4-2 and TRBJ2-3; no firm D call. Germline assignment: CDR1 LGHNA and CDR2 YNFKEQ. The CDR3 has 15 amino acids. The CDR3 reads CASNQWLSVTDTQYF. DNA of the CDR3: TGTGCCAGCAACCAATGGTTGTCAGTTACAGATACGCAGTATTTT.